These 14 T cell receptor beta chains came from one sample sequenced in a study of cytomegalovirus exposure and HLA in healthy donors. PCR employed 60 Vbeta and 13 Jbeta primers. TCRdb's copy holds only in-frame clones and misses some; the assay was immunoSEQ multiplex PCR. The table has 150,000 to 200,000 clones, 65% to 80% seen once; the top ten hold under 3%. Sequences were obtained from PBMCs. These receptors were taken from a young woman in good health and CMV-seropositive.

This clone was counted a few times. Here the CDR3 DNA reads TGTGCCAGCATGGAGCGGGGGCCCCCTGACAATGAGCAGTTCTTC. As protein: CASMERGPPDNEQFF. This rearrangement joins TRBV6-5 to TRBJ2-1; 8 positions match TRBD2. CDR3 length: 15 residues. Germline V CDR1 and CDR2: MNHEY, SVGAGI. V lost 7 bases and J lost 5; bases outside the gene matches: 10.

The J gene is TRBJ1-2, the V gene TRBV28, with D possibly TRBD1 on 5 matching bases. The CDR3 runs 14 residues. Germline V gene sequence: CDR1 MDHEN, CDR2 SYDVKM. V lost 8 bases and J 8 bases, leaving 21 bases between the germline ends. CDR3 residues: CASYPGAQGYGYTF. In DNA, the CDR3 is TGTGCCAGCTACCCCGGAGCCCAGGGCTACGGCTACACCTTC.

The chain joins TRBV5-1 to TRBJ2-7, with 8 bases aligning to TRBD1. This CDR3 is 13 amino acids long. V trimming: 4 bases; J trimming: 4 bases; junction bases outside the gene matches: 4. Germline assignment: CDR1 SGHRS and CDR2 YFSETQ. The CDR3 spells CASSNGQGYEQYF. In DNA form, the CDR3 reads TGCGCCAGCAGCAACGGACAGGGTTACGAGCAGTACTTC.

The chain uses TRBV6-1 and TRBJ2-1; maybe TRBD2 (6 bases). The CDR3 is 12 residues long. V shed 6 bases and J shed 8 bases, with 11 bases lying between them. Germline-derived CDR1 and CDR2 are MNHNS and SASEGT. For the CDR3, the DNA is TGTGCCAGCAGGGGACCGGGGGATGAGCAGTTCTTC. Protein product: CASRGPGDEQFF.

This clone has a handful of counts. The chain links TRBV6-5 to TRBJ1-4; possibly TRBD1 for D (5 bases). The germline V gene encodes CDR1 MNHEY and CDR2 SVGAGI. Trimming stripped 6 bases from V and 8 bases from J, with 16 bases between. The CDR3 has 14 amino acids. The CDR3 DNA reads TGTGCCAGCAGCCTAGGAGGGGTAGGGGAAAAACTGTTTTTT. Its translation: CASSLGGVGEKLFF.

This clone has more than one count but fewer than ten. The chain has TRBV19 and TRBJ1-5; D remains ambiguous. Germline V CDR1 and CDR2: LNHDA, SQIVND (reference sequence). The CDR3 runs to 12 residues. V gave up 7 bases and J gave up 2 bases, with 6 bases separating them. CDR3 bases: TGTGCCAGTAACCAGGGCAATCAGCCCCAGCATTTT. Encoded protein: CASNQGNQPQHF.

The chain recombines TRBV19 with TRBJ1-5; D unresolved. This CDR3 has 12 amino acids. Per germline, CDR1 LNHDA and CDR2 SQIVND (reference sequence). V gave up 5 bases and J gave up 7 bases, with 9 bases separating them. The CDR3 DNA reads TGTGCCAGTAGTCTATTGAGGCAGCCCCAGCATTTT. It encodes CASSLLRQPQHF.

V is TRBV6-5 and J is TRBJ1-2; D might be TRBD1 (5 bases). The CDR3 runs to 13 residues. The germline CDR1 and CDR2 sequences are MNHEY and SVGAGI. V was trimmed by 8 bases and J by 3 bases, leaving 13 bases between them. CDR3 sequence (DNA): TGTGCCAGCGGCGATGGACATTACTATGGCTACACCTTC. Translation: CASGDGHYYGYTF.

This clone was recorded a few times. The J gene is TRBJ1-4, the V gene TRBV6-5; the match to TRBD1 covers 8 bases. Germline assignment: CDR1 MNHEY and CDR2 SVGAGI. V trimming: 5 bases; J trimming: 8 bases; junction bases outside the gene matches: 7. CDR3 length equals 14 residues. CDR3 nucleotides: TGTGCCAGCAGTGAAGTGTGGACAGGGGAAAAACTGTTTTTT. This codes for CASSEVWTGEKLFF.

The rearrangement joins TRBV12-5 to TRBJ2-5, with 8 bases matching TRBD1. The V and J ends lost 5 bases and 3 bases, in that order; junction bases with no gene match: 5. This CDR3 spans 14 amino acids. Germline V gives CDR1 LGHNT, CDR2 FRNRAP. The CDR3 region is CASGPPTGEETQYF. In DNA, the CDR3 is TGTGCTAGTGGTCCCCCGACAGGGGAAGAGACCCAGTACTTC.

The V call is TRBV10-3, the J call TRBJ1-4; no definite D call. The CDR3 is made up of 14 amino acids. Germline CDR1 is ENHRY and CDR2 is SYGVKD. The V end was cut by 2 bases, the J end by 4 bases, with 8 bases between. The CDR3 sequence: CAISEPGDNEKLFF. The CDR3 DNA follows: TGTGCCATCAGTGAGCCCGGGGATAATGAAAAACTGTTTTTT.

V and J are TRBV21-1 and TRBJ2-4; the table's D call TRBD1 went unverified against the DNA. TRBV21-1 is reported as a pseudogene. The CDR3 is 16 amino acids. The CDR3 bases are TGTGCCAGCAGGGGAGGACTGCGCAGGGGGAGAAACATTCAGTACTTC. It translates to CASRGGLRRGRNIQYF.

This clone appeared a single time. The CDR3 DNA reads TGTGCCAGCAGCACGGGGGACAGGCGGACCGGGAACACCGGGGAGCTGTTTTTT. This sequence encodes CASSTGDRRTGNTGELFF. The genes are TRBV4-2 and TRBJ2-2; TRBD1 matches at 8 bases. The CDR3 has 18 amino acids. V lost 5 bases, J lost 1 base, and 12 bases stayed unmatched. The germline gives CDR1 LGHNA, CDR2 YNFKEQ.

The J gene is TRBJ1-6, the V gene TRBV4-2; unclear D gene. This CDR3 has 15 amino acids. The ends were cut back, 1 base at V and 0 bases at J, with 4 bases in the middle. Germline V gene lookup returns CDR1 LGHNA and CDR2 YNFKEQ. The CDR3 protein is CASSQGSSYNSPLHF. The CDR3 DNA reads TGTGCCAGCAGCCAAGGGAGCTCCTATAATTCACCCCTCCACTTT.